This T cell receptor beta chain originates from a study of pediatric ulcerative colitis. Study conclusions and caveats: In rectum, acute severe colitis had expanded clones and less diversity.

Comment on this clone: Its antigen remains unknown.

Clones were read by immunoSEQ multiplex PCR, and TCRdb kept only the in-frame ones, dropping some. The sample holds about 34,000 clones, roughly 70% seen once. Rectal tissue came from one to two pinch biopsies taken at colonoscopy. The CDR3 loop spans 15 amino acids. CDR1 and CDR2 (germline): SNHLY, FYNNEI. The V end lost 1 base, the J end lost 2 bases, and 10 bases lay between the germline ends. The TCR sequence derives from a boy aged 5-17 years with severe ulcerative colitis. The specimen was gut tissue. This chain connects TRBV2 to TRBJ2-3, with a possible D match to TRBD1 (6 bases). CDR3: CASSEGGGHTDTQYF. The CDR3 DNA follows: TGTGCCAGCAGTGAAGGTGGGGGCCACACAGATACGCAGTATTTT.